A single sample gave rise to the 12 T cell receptor beta chains below, sequenced in a study of T cell responses to AZD1222 COVID-19 vaccine (dated by TCRdb to about 2021). The time point label on this specimen signifies: about 28 days (+/-7) after the second vaccine dose. The library was produced with the immunoSEQ multiplex PCR assay. In its TCRdb copy, this immuneACCESS table keeps in-frame sequences only and misses some clones. Where compared with another copy, unresolved V genes explain less than half of these, and the others have no known cause. The sample table records about 83,000 clones; around 90% of these occur just once. Of the sample, less than 35% is held by the ten largest clones. The sample consisted of peripheral blood, taken 28 days after the second AZD1222 dose. All receptors derive from an adult who received the AZD1222 COVID-19 vaccine.

J is TRBJ2-5 and V is TRBV4-3, with D unresolved. The length of the CDR3 is 12 residues. V was pared by 3 bases and J by 7 bases, with 9 bases between. The germline CDR1 and CDR2 sequences are LGHNA and YSLEER. Here the CDR3 reads CASSHLMGTQYF. CDR3 in DNA: TGCGCCAGCAGCCACCTCATGGGGACCCAGTACTTC.

The chain's CDR3 is CSAAGFSTDTQYF. CDR3 DNA sequence: TGCAGCGCCGCAGGGTTTTCCACAGATACGCAGTATTTT. The V call is TRBV29-1, the J call TRBJ2-3; possibly TRBD1 for D (5 bases). This CDR3 has 13 amino acids. The V end was cut by 7 bases, the J end by 2 bases, with 13 bases between. Germline CDR1 and CDR2: SQVTM and ANQGSEA.

This clone was recorded only once. CDR3 sequence: CASSLLLGIQYF. The CDR3 region has the DNA TGCGCCAGCAGCTTGTTATTGGGAATCCAGTACTTC. This rearrangement joins TRBV5-1 to TRBJ2-5, with unresolved D. Trimming cost V 1 base and J 10 bases, with 11 bases left between them. CDR3 length equals 12 residues. Germline assignment: CDR1 SGHRS and CDR2 YFSETQ.

In regard to this clone: It is unclear where the CDR3 begins or ends on the DNA, so no DNA is shown, and the CDR3 is as TCRdb lists it. The V gene is TRBV28, the J gene TRBJ1-2; the table gives TRBD1 as D, unverified against the DNA. The CDR3 is made up of 14 amino acids, end residues included. Germline values: CDR1 MDHEN, CDR2 SYDVKM. The CDR3 sequence: CASSSSDRRYGYTF.

The gene calls are TRBV27 and TRBJ2-1; unclear D gene. Trimming left V 5 bases short and J 7 bases short, with 6 bases between. The CDR3 runs to 11 residues. Germline V gives CDR1 MNHEY, CDR2 SMNVEV (reference sequence). The CDR3 protein is CASSTWNEQFF. CDR3 DNA: TGTGCCAGCAGTACATGGAATGAGCAGTTCTTC.

The chain couples TRBV5-6 to TRBJ1-5; D is ambiguous. CDR1 and CDR2 (germline): SGHDT, YYEEEE. Trimming took 5 bases from V and 9 from J, leaving 18 bases between them. CDR3 length: 14 amino acids. In nucleotides, the CDR3 is TGTGCCAGCAGTTTCACAGCGGGCCGCGGGCCCCAGCATTTT. Protein product: CASSFTAGRGPQHF.

This clone appeared a single time. The CDR3: CASSYSTGTPTEAFF. The CDR3 DNA is TGTGCCAGCAGTTACTCGACCGGGACACCCACTGAAGCTTTCTTT. This chain links TRBV6-2 or TRBV6-3 with TRBJ1-1, with a tentative D call TRBD1 (6 bases). V lost 0 bases to trimming and J lost 4 bases, with 12 bases between them. Germline V gives CDR1 MNHEY, CDR2 SVGEGT. This CDR3 has 15 amino acids.

The V and J genes are TRBV12-3 or TRBV12-4 and TRBJ2-1; no firm D call. There are 13 residues in the CDR3. V was clipped by 7 bases and J by 2 bases, with 9 bases between them. CDR3 coding DNA: TGTGCCAGCACCCCGTCCGCCTACAATGAGCAGTTCTTC. It specifies CASTPSAYNEQFF.

The chain combines TRBV11-2 with TRBJ1-1, with a weak D call TRBD1 (5 bases). Germline values: CDR1 SGHAT, CDR2 FQNNGV. V was cut by 1 base and J by 0 bases, with 12 bases left in between. The CDR3 has 16 residues. The CDR3 nucleotides read TGTGCCAGCAGCTTAGGTTCGGGGGAACTGAACACTGAAGCTTTCTTT. Translation gives CASSLGSGELNTEAFF.

This clone was recorded once. The chain employs TRBV5-5 and TRBJ1-3; D unclear. This CDR3 spans 14 amino acids. Germline V lookup: CDR1 SGHKS, CDR2 YYEKEE (reference sequence). Trimming removed 2 bases from V and 4 bases from J, with 10 bases in between. As DNA, the CDR3 is TGTGCCAGCAGCTTAGTTGTGAAAGGAAACACCATATATTTT. Residues: CASSLVVKGNTIYF.

This chain uses TRBV10-3 with TRBJ2-5; D is unresolved. The CDR3 covers 12 residues. Trimming left V 5 bases short and J 5 bases short, with 9 bases between. CDR1 ENHRY and CDR2 SYGVKD come from the germline V gene. The CDR3, as DNA: TGTGCCATCAGTCCAGCTGAGGAGACCCAGTACTTC. Its translation: CAISPAEETQYF.

The rearrangement links TRBV7-3 to TRBJ1-6; D perhaps matches TRBD1 (5 bases). The CDR3 has 14 amino acids. The V and J ends lost 4 bases and 7 bases respectively, with 11 bases between them. The germline V gene encodes CDR1 SGHTA and CDR2 FQGTGA. DNA of the CDR3: TGTGCCAGCAGCTGGGCAGGGAGGAATTCACCCCTCCACTTT. As protein: CASSWAGRNSPLHF.